This T cell receptor beta chain derives from a study of blood T cell repertoires in COVID-19. Study summary: The origin of the acute and convalescent COVID-19 samples was the United States, Italy and Spain. In each case, the material was cDNA or gDNA derived from T cells, B-cell-depleted T cells, or PBMCs.

Germline loops: CDR1 LNHDA, CDR2 SQIVND (reference sequence). The CDR3 consists of 16 residues. The junction had 6 bases not matched to a gene; V was cut back by 6 bases and J by 1 base. As processed by the authors: Amplification of reference gene primers provided the estimated nucleated cell counts. TCRdb keeps only in-frame clones here, not all; method: immunoSEQ multiplex PCR. V, J and clone size are taken as reported in that table, and D and trimming were inferred from the DNA itself. The sample lists about 230,000 clones, around 80% seen once, with 25% to 35% in the top ten. The sequence derives from a man aged 35 to 55 with acute or convalescent COVID-19. The V call is TRBV19, the J call TRBJ1-5; 10 positions match TRBD1. Sequenced: peripheral blood. The CDR3 bases are TGTGCCAGTAGCAGACAGGGGGCTCGGAGCAATCAGCCCCAGCATTTT. Translation: CASSRQGARSNQPQHF. The variable domain in full, with the rest retrieved from reference TRBV19 and TRBJ1-5, is DGGITQSPKYLFRKEGQNVTLSCEQNLNHDAMYWYRQDPGQGLRLIYYSQIVNDFQKGDIAEGYSVSREKKESFPLTVTSAQKNPTAFYLCASSRQGARSNQPQHFGDGTRLSIL.